This section outlines one T cell receptor (beta chain) sequence together with its context. Its antigen is not identified. Sampling times: baseline, cycle 4 day 1, cycle 7 day 1. This sample was included in a study of OX40 agonist ivuxolimab in advanced cancers. Whole-study findings and limits: Among expanded peripheral T cells, antigen specificity went undetermined. Blood T cells, both CD4+ and CD8+, expanded clonally by week 6 at 0.1 to 3.0 mg/kg. On average, CD8+ T cells showed a greater number of expanded clones than CD4+.

The CDR3 totals 13 residues. CDR1 and CDR2 (germline): KGHSH, LQKENI. Trimming cost V 6 bases and J 13 bases; bases outside gene matches: 12. Assay: immunoSEQ multiplex PCR; the TCRdb copy retains only in-frame clones and omits some. The top ten hold approximately 0.39% of the sample, which has some 44,000 clones, around 85% seen once. Source: CD4+ or CD8+ T cells sorted from blood, taken in a trial of the OX40 agonist ivuxolimab. This rearrangement joins TRBV18 to TRBJ1-2; TRBD1 agrees at 9 bases. The TCR sequence derives from an adult with an advanced solid tumor such as melanoma, head and neck, liver or kidney cancer. The CDR3 protein is CASSGGQGQLFTF. DNA for the CDR3: TGTGCCAGCTCGGGGGGACAGGGTCAACTATTCACCTTC.